This T cell receptor beta chain is drawn from a study of control samples from healthy donors and cancer patients. Germline V gives CDR1 SGHKS, CDR2 YYEKEE (reference sequence). CDR3 length: 17 amino acids. V was clipped by 4 bases and J by 3 bases; unmatched bases: 13. Clones were read by immunoSEQ multiplex PCR, and TCRdb kept only the in-frame ones, dropping some. This table has roughly 160,000 clones, about 86% appearing once. The sequencing input was blood. The chain recombines TRBV5-5 with TRBJ2-3; 8 nucleotides line up with TRBD2. The receptor was derived from a woman aged 25 to 45 in good health. In DNA, the CDR3 is TGTGCCAGCAGCAACCTAAACGGGAGGGCCGGGACAGATACGCAGTATTTT. Translation gives CASSNLNGRAGTDTQYF.